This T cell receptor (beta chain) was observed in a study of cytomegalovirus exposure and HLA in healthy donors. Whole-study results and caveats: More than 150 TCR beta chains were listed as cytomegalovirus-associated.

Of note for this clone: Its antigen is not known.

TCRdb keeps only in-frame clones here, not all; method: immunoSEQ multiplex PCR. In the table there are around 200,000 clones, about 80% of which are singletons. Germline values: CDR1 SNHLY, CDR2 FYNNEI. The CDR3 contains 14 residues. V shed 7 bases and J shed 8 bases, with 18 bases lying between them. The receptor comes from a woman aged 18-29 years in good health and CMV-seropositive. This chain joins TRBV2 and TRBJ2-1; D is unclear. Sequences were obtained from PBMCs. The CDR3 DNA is TGTGCCAGCAAGGATCGCCGGGTCGTCGATGAGCAGTTCTTC. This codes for CASKDRRVVDEQFF.